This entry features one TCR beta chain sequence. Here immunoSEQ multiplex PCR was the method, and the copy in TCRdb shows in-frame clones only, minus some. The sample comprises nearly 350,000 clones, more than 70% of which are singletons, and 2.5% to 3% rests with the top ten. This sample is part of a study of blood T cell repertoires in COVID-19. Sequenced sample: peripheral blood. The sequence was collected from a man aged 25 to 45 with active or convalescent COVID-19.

The chain's CDR3 is CATSDPRSTDTQYF. The CDR3, as DNA: TGTGCCACCAGTGATCCGAGGAGCACAGATACGCAGTATTTT. The V gene is TRBV24-1, the J gene TRBJ2-3; the D is unclear. Deletions cut 3 bases from V and 0 bases from J, with 6 bases between. Germline CDR1 and CDR2: KGHDR and SFDVKD. The CDR3 consists of 14 residues.